Here is one T cell receptor beta chain with its context. This record belongs to a study of cytomegalovirus exposure and HLA in healthy donors. 13 Jbeta primers and 60 Vbeta primers were used for the PCR. TCRdb's table, derived via immunoSEQ multiplex PCR, lists solely in-frame clones and lacks some. The sample carries under 150,000 clones, approximately 80% recorded once. The CDR3 covers 14 residues. Germline assignment: CDR1 ENHRY and CDR2 SYGVKD. After removal of 8 bases from V and 3 bases from J, the junction contained 5 bases not matched to a gene. Input material: PBMCs. The rearrangement joins TRBV10-3 to TRBJ2-1, with 9 bases fitting TRBD1. The sequence derives from a man aged 18 to 30 in good health and CMV-seronegative. CDR3 sequence: CAISGTGNYNEQFF. CDR3 DNA sequence: TGTGCCATCTCCGGGACAGGGAACTACAATGAGCAGTTCTTC.